These 4 T cell receptor beta chains were sequenced from one sample in a study of blood T cell repertoires in COVID-19. Profiled with immunoSEQ multiplex PCR; TCRdb holds only in-frame clones, not every one. The table lists 150,000 to 200,000 clones, approximately 84% of them singletons, with about 2.7% in the top ten. What was sequenced was peripheral blood. The receptors stem from a human donor with acute or convalescent COVID-19. The donor label of this sample is uncertain.

Only a few counts were recorded for this clone. The chain couples TRBV7-9 to TRBJ2-3; the D gene is possibly TRBD1 (5 bases). Trimming cost V 5 bases and J 5 bases, with 17 bases left between them. The CDR3 runs 15 residues. The germline CDR1 and CDR2 sequences are SEHNR and FQNEAQ (reference sequence). The CDR3 nucleotides are TGTGCCAGCAGCCCCCCCTTCAGGGTGGGAGATACGCAGTATTTT. This gives the protein CASSPPFRVGDTQYF.

The V gene is TRBV10-2, the J gene TRBJ1-1, with 7 bases lining up with TRBD1. Germline loops: CDR1 WSHSY, CDR2 SAAADI. This CDR3 spans 15 amino acids. V was pared by 3 bases and J by 8 bases, with 12 bases of the junction left unmatched. The CDR3 region is CASSEGGRASNEAFF. CDR3 DNA: TGCGCCAGCAGTGAAGGGGGCAGGGCATCCAACGAAGCTTTCTTT.

This clone appeared a few times. V is TRBV5-4 and J is TRBJ2-5, with 12 bases that match TRBD2. CDR3 length: 15 residues. Trimming at V came to 3 bases and at J to 1 base, leaving 1 base not matched to a gene. Germline CDR1 is SGHNT and CDR2 is YYREEE (reference sequence). The CDR3 protein is CASSSSGGAQETQYF. DNA of the CDR3: TGTGCCAGCAGCTCTAGCGGGGGGGCCCAAGAGACCCAGTACTTC.

This clone was seen once. This chain links TRBV7-2 with TRBJ2-3; D is uncertain. The V end lost 0 bases, the J end lost 4 bases, and 5 bases lay between the germline ends. Germline V gene sequence: CDR1 SGHTA, CDR2 FQGNSA. The CDR3 has 13 residues. The CDR3 nucleotides read TGTGCCAGCAGCTTAGCGGCGGCAGATACGCAGTATTTT. Translated, it gives CASSLAAADTQYF.